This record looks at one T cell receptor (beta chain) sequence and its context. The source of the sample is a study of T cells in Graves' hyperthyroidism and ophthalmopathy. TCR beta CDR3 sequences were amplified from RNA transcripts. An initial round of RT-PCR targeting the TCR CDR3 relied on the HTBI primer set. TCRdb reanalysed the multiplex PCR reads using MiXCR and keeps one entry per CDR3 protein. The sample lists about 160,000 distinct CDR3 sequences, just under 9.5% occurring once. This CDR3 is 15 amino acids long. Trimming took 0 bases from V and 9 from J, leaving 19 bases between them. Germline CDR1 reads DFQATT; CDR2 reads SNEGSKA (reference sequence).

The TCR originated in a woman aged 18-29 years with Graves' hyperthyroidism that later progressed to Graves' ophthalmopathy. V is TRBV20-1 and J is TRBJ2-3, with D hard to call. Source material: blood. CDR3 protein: CSARDSTPRRETQYF. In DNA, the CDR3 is TGCAGTGCTAGAGATTCAACCCCTAGGCGAGAGACGCAGTATTTT.